This TCR beta chain comes out of a study of T cell responses to AZD1222 COVID-19 vaccine. Regarding the study as a whole: Compared with day 0, the breadth and depth of the Spike-specific TCR repertoire rose significantly after two doses of AZD1222. As reported, nearly half of all spike-specific TCRs target variant regions that are unmutated. Donors, mostly white British, included more females; clonal diversity was possibly underestimated. Seropositive AZD1222 recipients at baseline numbered only five to seven.

Repertoires were generated with immunoSEQ multiplex PCR, while TCRdb's copy carries only in-frame clones and drops some. The repertoire holds about 190,000 clones, with around 86% as singletons. V shed 4 bases and J shed 6 bases, with 10 bases lying between them. This CDR3 spans 13 amino acids. Germline V gene lookup returns CDR1 SGHDT and CDR2 YYEEEE. About this clone itself: The antigen is not known.

The material was peripheral blood, obtained on day 0 of MenACWY control vaccination. J is TRBJ2-2 and V is TRBV5-6; D gene ambiguous. The sequence came from an adult in good health. The CDR3 spells CASSLAAPGELFF. CDR3 nucleotides: TGTGCCAGCAGCCTGGCCGCCCCCGGGGAGCTGTTTTTT.